The subject of this entry is one TCR beta chain. Its antigen specificity is not known. No quality values exist for individual bases; no much larger clone is one base distant. V is shortened by 5 bases, J by 2 bases, and the region joining them spans 16 bases. The CDR3 measures 15 amino acids from cysteine to phenylalanine. CDR3 DNA is the only sequence kept; it has 45 bases, read in frame from the first base. Looking up the germline V gene yields CDR1 MGHDK and CDR2 SYGVNS. For repertoire sequencing, TCR beta CDR3 regions were amplified from RNA transcripts. HTBI primers and the Qiagen OneStep RT-PCR kit were used in a first-round RT-PCR, which was followed by a second-round multiplex PCR, size selection and purification. The libraries underwent paired-end sequencing with 100 bp reads on an Illumina HiSeq2000. Concerning the study's data processing: SOAPnuke was used to process the reads, removing any read that contained adapters or uncalled bases, had a mean Phred below 15, or lacked an exact match to the constant primer or identifier. COPE v1.2.5 was used to merge high-quality paired reads. Each unique nucleotide sequence was defined as a clonotype, and clonotypes were aligned to IMGT TRB V, D and J references with MiTCR v1.1. The analysis was limited to V-J combinations with a frequency above 0.0001, which together covered roughly 99% of the repertoires. For each V-J combination, a TCR clonal expansion and chaos score was defined as F50 clonal expansion divided by the chaos observed in the TCRdist matrix. Welch's t-statistics and random forest were used to reduce the features to 13 V-J combinations, which were then used as input to a naive Bayes classifier. Thyroid-blood repertoire similarity was quantified with the Morisita-Horn index. Using fastp at Q25 and MiXCR, TCRdb reprocessed the public reads and kept productive beta chains. Every CDR3 protein is listed once, alongside the most common genes and DNA of its rows. Here the V and J calls rest on TCRdb's processing, not on the authors' analysis. This sample lists about 640,000 distinct CDR3 sequences; over 40% were detected once. The ten biggest clones cover over 2.5% of the sample.

The record originates from a study of Graves' ophthalmopathy and Graves' hyperthyroidism (dated by TCRdb to 2016 to 2018). Regarding the research as a whole: Peripheral blood samples were taken at the time of initial diagnosis, before any treatment was given. In total, 135 blood samples were TCR-sequenced: 43 ophthalmopathy, some 72 hyperthyroidism and about 17 hyperthyroidism-to-ophthalmopathy patients. T-cell repertoires of thyroid tissue and blood were compared in over five hyperthyroidism patients. To tell Graves' ophthalmopathy apart from Graves' hyperthyroidism, and to predict which patients would progress to ophthalmopathy, the study relied on TCR beta repertoire signatures. Following sample collection, hyperthyroidism patients were given methimazole at a starting dose of 30 mg daily, and ophthalmopathy patients were given high-dose intravenous methylprednisolone. To explore V-J signatures that distinguish ophthalmopathy from hyperthyroidism, a discovery set of 95 to 100 patients was enrolled, made up of more than 40 with ophthalmopathy and fewer than 60 with stable hyperthyroidism. For independent validation, a separate cohort was made up of around 19 hyperthyroidism patients plus 17 patients who later progressed from hyperthyroidism to ophthalmopathy.

Ophthalmopathy patients had moderately to severely active disease, Clinical Activity Score of at least 3, NOSPECS grade of at least 4, and disease duration under 3 months. Anyone with other autoimmune diseases, uncontrolled infections, pregnancy or lactation was excluded from the study. Diagnosis relied on clinical symptoms, serum thyroxine, TRAb, thyroid ultrasound and orbital computed tomography. Using Ficoll-Paque density gradient centrifugation, PBMCs were isolated from approximately 11 ml of fresh peripheral blood. Total RNA was extracted using Trizol reagent, and RNA quality was checked on an Agilent 2100 Bioanalyzer. The paper's findings and limits, for the study overall: Most expanded thyroid clonotypes with frequency above 0.001 were also detected in blood, suggesting blood repertoires may reflect the thyroid immune response. Sample size was not statistically predetermined, and group allocation was not concealed from the investigators. In validation, the model predicted ophthalmopathy progression with less than 71% sensitivity and 72.22% specificity; around twelve predicted patients were CT-confirmed with GO in a median of around 6.5 months. In cross-validation, the 13-signature model distinguished ophthalmopathy from stable hyperthyroidism with about 90% sensitivity and over 81% specificity, while in the test set the corresponding values were approximately 80% and 75%.

The sample consisted of peripheral blood. This receptor chain uses TRBV25-1 and TRBJ2-7; matching of 7 bases hints at TRBD2 as the D gene. This TCR derives from an adult man with Graves' ophthalmopathy. The CDR3 reads CASSLSGGPAYEQYF. The sequenced DNA is TGTGCCAGCAGTTTATCCGGGGGGCCAGCCTACGAGCAGTACTTC.